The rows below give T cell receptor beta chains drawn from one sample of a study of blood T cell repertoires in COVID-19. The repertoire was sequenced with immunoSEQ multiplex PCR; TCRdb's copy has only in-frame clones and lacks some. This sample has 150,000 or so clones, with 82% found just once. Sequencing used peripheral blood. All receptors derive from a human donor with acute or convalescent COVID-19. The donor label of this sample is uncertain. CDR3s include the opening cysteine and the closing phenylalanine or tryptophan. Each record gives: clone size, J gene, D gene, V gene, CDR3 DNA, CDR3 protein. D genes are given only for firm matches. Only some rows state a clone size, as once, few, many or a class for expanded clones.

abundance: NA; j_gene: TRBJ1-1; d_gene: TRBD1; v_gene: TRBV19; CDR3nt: TGTGCCAGTAGTTTCGGACAGGGGTTGGGAAACACTGAAGCTTTCTTT; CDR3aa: CASSFGQGLGNTEAFF
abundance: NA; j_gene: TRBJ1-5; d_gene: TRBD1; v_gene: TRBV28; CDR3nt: TGTGCCAGCAGGAACAGGGGAGGAAGCAATCAGCCCCAGCATTTT; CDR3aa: CASRNRGGSNQPQHF
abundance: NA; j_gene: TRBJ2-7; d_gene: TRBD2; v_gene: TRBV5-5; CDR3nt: TGTGCCAGCAGTATTAGCGGGCCTCCCGAGTACGAGCAGTACTTC; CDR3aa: CASSISGPPEYEQYF
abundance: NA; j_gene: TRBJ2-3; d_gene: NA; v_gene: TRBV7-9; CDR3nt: TGTGCCAGCAGCTTAACTCAAGGGGCAGATACGCAGTATTTT; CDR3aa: CASSLTQGADTQYF
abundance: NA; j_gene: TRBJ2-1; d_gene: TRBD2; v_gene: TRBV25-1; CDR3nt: TGTGCCAGCAGTGAATCCCGGCTAGCGGGGTGGAGGAATGAGCAGTTCTTC; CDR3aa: CASSESRLAGWRNEQFF
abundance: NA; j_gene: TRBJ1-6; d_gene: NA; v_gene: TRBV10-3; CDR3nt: TGTGCCATCAGTGTCGGACAGAACAATTCACCCCTCCACTTT; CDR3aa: CAISVGQNNSPLHF
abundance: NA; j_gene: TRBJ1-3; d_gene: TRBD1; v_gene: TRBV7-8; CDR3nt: TGTGCCAGCAGACCCGGGACAGGGGGCGCGGGAAACACCATATATTTT; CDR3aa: CASRPGTGGAGNTIYF
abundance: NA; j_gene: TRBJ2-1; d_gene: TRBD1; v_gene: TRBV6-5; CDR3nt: TGTGCCAGCACCCGGCAGGGGGCCTACAATGAGCAGTTCTTC; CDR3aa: CASTRQGAYNEQFF
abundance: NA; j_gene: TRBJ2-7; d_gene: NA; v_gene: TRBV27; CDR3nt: TGTGCCAGCAGTCCCACGACAAAAACCTACGAGCAGTACTTC; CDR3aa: CASSPTTKTYEQYF
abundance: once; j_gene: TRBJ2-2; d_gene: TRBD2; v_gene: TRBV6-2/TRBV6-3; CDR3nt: TGTGCCAGCAGTTACCGTGGGCAGGGAGGGATCCGCACCGGGGAGCTGTTTTTT; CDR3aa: CASSYRGQGGIRTGELFF
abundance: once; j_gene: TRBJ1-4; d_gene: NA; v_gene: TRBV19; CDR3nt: TGTGCCAGTAGTATTGGGCTTTTGGGTGAAAAACTGTTTTTT; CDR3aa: CASSIGLLGEKLFF
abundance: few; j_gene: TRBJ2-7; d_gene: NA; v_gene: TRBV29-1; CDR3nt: TGCAGCGTTGAATCGGCCAGGAATTACGAGCAGTACTTC; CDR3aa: CSVESARNYEQYF
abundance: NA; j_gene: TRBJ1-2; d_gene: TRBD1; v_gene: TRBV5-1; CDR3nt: TGCGCCAGCAGCTTGAGGCCAGGGGGCGCCAACTATGGCTACACCTTC; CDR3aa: CASSLRPGGANYGYTF
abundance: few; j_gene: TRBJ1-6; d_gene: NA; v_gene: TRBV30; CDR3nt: TGTGCCTGGAGTGTACCGGGTAGCTCCTATAATTCACCCCTCCACTTT; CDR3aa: CAWSVPGSSYNSPLHF
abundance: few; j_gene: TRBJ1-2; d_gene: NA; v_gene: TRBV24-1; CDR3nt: TGTGCCACCCCTGAGGGCGAGAGCGAGGGCTACACCTTC; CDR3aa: CATPEGESEGYTF
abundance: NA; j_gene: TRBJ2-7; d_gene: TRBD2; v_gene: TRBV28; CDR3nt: TGTGCCTCCCATCCAAGGGAGGGGTCCAAGTACGAGCAGTACTTC; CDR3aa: CASHPREGSKYEQYF
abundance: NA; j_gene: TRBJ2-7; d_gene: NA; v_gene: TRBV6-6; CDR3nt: TGTGCCAGCAGCCGTGACAAAGGGGCCTACGAGCAGTACTTC; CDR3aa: CASSRDKGAYEQYF
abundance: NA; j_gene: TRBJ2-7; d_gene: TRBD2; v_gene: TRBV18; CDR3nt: TGTGCCAGCTCACCACGGGCGGGGGGGAGCTACGAGCAGTACTTC; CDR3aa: CASSPRAGGSYEQYF
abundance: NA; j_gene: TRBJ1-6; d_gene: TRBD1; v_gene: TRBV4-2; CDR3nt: TGTGCCAGCAGCCAAGATCTCCGGGACAGATCCCTCCACTTT; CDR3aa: CASSQDLRDRSLHF
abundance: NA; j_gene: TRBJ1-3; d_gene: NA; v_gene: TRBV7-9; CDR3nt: TGTGCCAGCAGCCTGGACGGGAGAAACACCATATATTTT; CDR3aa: CASSLDGRNTIYF
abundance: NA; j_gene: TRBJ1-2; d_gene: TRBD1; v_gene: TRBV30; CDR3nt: TGTGCCTGGAGCCTTACAGGGGGCAACTATGGCTACACCTTC; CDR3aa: CAWSLTGGNYGYTF
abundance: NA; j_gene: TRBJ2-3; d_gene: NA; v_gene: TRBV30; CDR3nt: TGTGCCTGGAGTTACGGTCCGGGCACAGATACGCAGTATTTT; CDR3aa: CAWSYGPGTDTQYF
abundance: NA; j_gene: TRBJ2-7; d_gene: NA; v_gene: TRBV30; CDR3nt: TGTGCCTGGCAAGCTGTCTACGAGCAGTACTTC; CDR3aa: CAWQAVYEQYF
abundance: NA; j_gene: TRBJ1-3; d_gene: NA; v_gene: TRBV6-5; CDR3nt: TGTGCCAGCAGAATGCAGGGAGGTGGAAACACCATATATTTT; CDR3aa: CASRMQGGGNTIYF
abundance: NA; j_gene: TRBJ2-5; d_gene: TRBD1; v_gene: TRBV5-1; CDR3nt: TGCGCCAGCAGTCGGACAGGGACGTACCAAGAGACCCAGTACTTC; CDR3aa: CASSRTGTYQETQYF
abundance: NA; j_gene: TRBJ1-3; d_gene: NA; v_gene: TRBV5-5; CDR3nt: TGTGCCAGCAGCTTCAGGGATCCTCCCGAAAACACCATATATTTT; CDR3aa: CASSFRDPPENTIYF
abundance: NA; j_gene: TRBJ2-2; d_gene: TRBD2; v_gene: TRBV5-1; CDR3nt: TGCGCCAGCAGCCAAACCCTAGCGGGGGGGAACATAGACACCGGGGAGCTGTTTTTT; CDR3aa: CASSQTLAGGNIDTGELFF
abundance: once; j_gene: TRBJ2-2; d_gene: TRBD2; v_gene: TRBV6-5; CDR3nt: TGTGCCAGCAGTTACTCCGGGGGGGCAAACACCGGGGAGCTGTTTTTT; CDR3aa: CASSYSGGANTGELFF
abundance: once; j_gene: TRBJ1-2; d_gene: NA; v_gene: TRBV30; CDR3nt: TGTGCCTCCCACCGGGGAACAGCATATGGCTACACCTTC; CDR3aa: CASHRGTAYGYTF
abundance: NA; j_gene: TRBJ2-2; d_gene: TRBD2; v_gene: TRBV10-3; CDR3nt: TGTGCCATCAGGGAGCGGGGGGGGAACACCGGGGAGCTGTTTTTT; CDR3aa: CAIRERGGNTGELFF
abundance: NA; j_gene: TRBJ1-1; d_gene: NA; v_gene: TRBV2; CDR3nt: TGTGCCAGCAGTGAAATTGGCAGGAAGGGGACTGAAGCTTTCTTT; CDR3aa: CASSEIGRKGTEAFF
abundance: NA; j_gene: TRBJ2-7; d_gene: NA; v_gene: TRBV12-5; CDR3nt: TGTGCTAGTGGCCTGAAGGCGGGCAACAATCCCTACGAGCAGTACTTC; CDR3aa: CASGLKAGNNPYEQYF
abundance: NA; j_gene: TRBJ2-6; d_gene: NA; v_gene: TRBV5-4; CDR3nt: TGTGCCAGCAGTTCAGGGTTACCTGGGGCCAACGTCCTGACTTTC; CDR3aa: CASSSGLPGANVLTF
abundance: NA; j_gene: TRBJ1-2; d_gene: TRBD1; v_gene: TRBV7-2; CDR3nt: TGTGCCAGCAGCTCCCAGGGGGGAGCTAACTATGGCTACACCTTC; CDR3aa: CASSSQGGANYGYTF
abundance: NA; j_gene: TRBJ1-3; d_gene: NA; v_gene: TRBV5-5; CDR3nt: TGTGCCAGCAGCCCTAAACCCTCTGGAAACACCATATATTTT; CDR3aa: CASSPKPSGNTIYF
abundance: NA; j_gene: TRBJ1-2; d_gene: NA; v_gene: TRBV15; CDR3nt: TGTGCCACCAGCAGTCTGTCAGGGTCAAATGGCTACACCTTC; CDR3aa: CATSSLSGSNGYTF
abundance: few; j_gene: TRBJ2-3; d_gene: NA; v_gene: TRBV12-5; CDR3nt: TGTGCTAGTGGTTTGGCCCTACCCCGGGTAGATACGCAGTATTTT; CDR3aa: CASGLALPRVDTQYF
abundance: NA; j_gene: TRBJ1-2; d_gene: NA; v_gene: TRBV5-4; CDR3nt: TGTGCCAGCAGCTTCCAGCGAAGGGGTGGCTACACCTTC; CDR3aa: CASSFQRRGGYTF
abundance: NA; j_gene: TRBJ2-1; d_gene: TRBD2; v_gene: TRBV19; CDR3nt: TGTGCCAGTAGTATAGGACTAGCGGGGGGCCTACGTGTGGCCCCCCCCTCTTACAATGAGCAGTTCTTC; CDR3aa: CASSIGLAGGLRVAPPSYNEQFF
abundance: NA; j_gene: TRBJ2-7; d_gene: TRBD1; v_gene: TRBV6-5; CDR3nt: TGTGCCAGCAGACCTGGGGACAGTACCTACGAGCAGTACTTC; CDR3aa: CASRPGDSTYEQYF
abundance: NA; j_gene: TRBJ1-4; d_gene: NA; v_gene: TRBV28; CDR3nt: TGTGCCAGCAGTTCGCAAAGGGGGTCTGAAAAACTGTTTTTT; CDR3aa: CASSSQRGSEKLFF
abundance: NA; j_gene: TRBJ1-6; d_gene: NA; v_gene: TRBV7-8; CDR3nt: TGTGCCAGCAGCCCAGAACAGGGTTATAATTCACCCCTCCACTTT; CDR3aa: CASSPEQGYNSPLHF
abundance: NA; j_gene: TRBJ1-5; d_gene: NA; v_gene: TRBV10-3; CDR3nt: TGTGCCATCAGTCAGAAATCAGGGTTCAATCAGCCCCAGCATTTT; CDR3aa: CAISQKSGFNQPQHF
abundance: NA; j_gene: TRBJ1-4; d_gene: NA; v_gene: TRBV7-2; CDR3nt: TGTGCCAGCAGCTTGCAGGGTACGGCTAATGAAAAACTGTTTTTT; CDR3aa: CASSLQGTANEKLFF
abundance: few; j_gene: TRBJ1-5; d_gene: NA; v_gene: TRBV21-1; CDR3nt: TGTGCCAGCAGCAAAGAACCAACCTCCGGGACAGTTAATAGCAATCAGCCCCAGCATTTT; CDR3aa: CASSKEPTSGTVNSNQPQHF
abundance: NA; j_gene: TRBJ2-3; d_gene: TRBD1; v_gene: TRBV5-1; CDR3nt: TGCGCCAGCAGGAGGGACAGGGGCACAGATACGCAGTATTTT; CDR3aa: CASRRDRGTDTQYF
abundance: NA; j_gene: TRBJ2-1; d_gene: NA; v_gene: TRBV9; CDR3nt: TGTGCCAGCAGCGCCCCTCTTCTCGATGAGCAGTTCTTC; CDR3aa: CASSAPLLDEQFF
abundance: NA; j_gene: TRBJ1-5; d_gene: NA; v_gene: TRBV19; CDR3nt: TGTGCCAGTACCATAGTCAAGGGGCGCAATCAGCCCCAGCATTTT; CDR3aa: CASTIVKGRNQPQHF
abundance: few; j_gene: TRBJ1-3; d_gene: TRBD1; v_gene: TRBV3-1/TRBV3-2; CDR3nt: TGTGCCAGCAGCCAAAGTTCAGGGGGCCTTGGAAACACCATATATTTT; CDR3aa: CASSQSSGGLGNTIYF
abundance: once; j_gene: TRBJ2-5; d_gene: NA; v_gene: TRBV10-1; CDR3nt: TGCGCCAGCAGCCCACGACAGCCAAGTGGGGAGACCCAGTACTTC; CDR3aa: CASSPRQPSGETQYF
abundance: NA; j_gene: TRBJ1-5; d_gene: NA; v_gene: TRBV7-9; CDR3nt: TGTGCCAGCAGCTTACAGGGAGGTCAGCCCCAGCATTTT; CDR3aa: CASSLQGGQPQHF
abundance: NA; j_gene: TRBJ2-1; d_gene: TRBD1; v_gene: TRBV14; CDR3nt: TGTGCCAGCAGCCAAGGCCACCCTCGAGGGGGCTTAAATGAGCAGTTCTTC; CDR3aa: CASSQGHPRGGLNEQFF
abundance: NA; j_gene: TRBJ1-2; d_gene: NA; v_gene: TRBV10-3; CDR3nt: TGTGCCATCAATCGGGTCGGGGACAAGCCGGGCGGCTACACCTTC; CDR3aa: CAINRVGDKPGGYTF
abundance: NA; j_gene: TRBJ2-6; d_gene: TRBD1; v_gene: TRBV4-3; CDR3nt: TGCGCCAGCAGGCCTTCCGAGTACAGGGGGAATGGGGCCAACGTCCTGACTTTC; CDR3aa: CASRPSEYRGNGANVLTF